This T cell receptor (beta chain) was captured by sequencing in a study of molecular identifiers for immune sequencing clone quantification. Naive CD8 T cells, phenotype CD8+CD4-CCR7+CD45RA+, were sorted. This clonotype has at least ten counts. The CDR3 length is 15 residues. CDR1 and CDR2 (germline): MNHEY, SMNVEV (reference sequence). Germline trimming cut 7 bases from V and 3 bases from J; bases unmatched to any gene: 9. For bulk TCR libraries, previously described methods and listed TCR primers were used. MiXCR, run by TCRdb on the PCR reads, gives a single entry per CDR3 protein. The sample holds 75,000 to 95,000 distinct CDR3 sequences; approximately 23% are singletons and the top ten take 0.7% to 0.8%.

The clonotype comes from a human donor in good health. Some libraries in this study had Jurkat cell RNA spiked in. Sequencing was performed on naive CD8+ T cells from blood, with Jurkat cell RNA spiked in. Indicated subset: FACS-sorted CD8+CD4-CCR7+CD45RA+ naive T cells. The chain links TRBV27 to TRBJ2-7, with TRBD2 matching 10 bases. CDR3 DNA sequence: TGTGCCAGCAAATATCTAGCGGGAGAAGTCTACGAGCAGTACTTC. It specifies CASKYLAGEVYEQYF.